One T cell receptor beta chain is described in this entry. What it binds is unknown. The CDR3 totals 14 residues. Trimming stripped 0 bases from V and 8 bases from J, with 8 bases between. In germline, CDR1 is MGHRA, CDR2 YSYEKL. This sample is drawn from a study of CD8+CD57+ T cells in acquired aplastic anemia. Study findings and constraints: Researchers report that fewer than 35 CD8+ CDR3 sequences appeared in both patients and controls.

In patients chosen for sequencing, flow cytometry had shown CD8+CD57+ cell expansion. Patients were treatment-naive when blood was sampled. Using genomic DNA as the template, TCR beta VDJ and CDR3 profiling was carried out. In TCRdb, the reads were re-called with MiXCR into one record per CDR3 protein. The table lists 130,000 or so distinct CDR3 sequences, 40% of them singletons. The receptor comes from a human donor with aplastic anemia. Sequenced material: sorted CD4+, CD8+, or CD8+CD57+ T cells (not recorded which) from PBMCs. The V gene is TRBV4-1, the J gene TRBJ1-6; D remains ambiguous. CDR3 in amino acids: CASSQDRSYSPLHF. DNA of the CDR3: TGCGCCAGCAGCCAAGATAGGAGTTATTCACCCCTCCACTTT.